One sample yielded the 3 T cell receptor beta chains listed below, sequenced in a study of Graves' ophthalmopathy and Graves' hyperthyroidism. CDR3 regions of TCR beta were amplified from RNA transcripts. RT-PCR was first run with HTBI primers, then multiplex PCR in a second round. TCRdb passed the multiplex PCR reads through MiXCR, listing each CDR3 protein once. Of almost 750,000 distinct CDR3 sequences in the sample, roughly 41% were seen once. The specimen was peripheral blood. Receptors were obtained from an adult man with Graves' ophthalmopathy.

The V and J genes are TRBV19 and TRBJ1-5; D gene unclear. The germline V gene has CDR1 LNHDA and CDR2 SQIVND (reference sequence). The CDR3 has 14 residues. Between the trimmed V and J ends, which lost 3 bases and 6 bases, there was a span of 12 bases. CDR3 residues: CASSMTRRPQPQHF. In DNA form, the CDR3 reads TGTGCCAGTAGTATGACCCGCCGGCCTCAGCCCCAGCATTTT.

As concerns this clonotype: This clone may be a read error of a much larger clone one base away. V is TRBV20-1 and J is TRBJ1-2; maybe TRBD1 (5 bases). CDR3 length: 13 residues. V was cut by 0 bases and J by 5 bases, with 10 bases left in between. The V gene's germline CDR1 is DFQATT and CDR2 SNEGSKA (reference sequence). The CDR3 coding sequence is TGCAGTGCTAGAGATCAGGGTGATTATGGCTACACCTTC. Residues: CSARDQGDYGYTF.

This chain connects TRBV19 to TRBJ1-6, with 7 bases that match TRBD1. Germline loops: CDR1 LNHDA, CDR2 SQIVND (reference sequence). The CDR3 extends over 14 amino acids. The V and J ends lost 9 bases and 9 bases, in that order; junction bases with no gene match: 11. The chain's CDR3 is CASRLGTDPSPLHF. The CDR3, as DNA: TGTGCCAGCCGACTCGGGACAGACCCTTCACCCCTCCACTTT.